The 12 T cell receptor beta chains given below trace back to one sample, sequenced in a study of CD8 T cells in Susac syndrome (dated by TCRdb to about 2019). Libraries came from the immunoSEQ multiplex PCR assay. RNA was extracted with the RNeasy kit and 0.5 to 1 ug was reverse transcribed using random hexamers. In TCRdb, the public reads were trimmed at Q25 with fastp and aligned with MiXCR, with productive beta chains retained. Under each unique CDR3 protein, matching rows form one entry showing the most common genes and DNA. The sample includes some 200,000 distinct CDR3 sequences, with approximately 96% observed a single time. Around 0.1% of the sample is held by the ten biggest clonotypes. The sequenced sample consisted of CD4+ T cells from PBMCs. The source is a human donor with Susac syndrome.

The chain has TRBV5-6 and TRBJ2-7, with TRBD2 identical over 7 bases. CDR1 and CDR2 from the germline V gene are SGHDT and YYEEEE. V lost 2 bases and J lost 0; bases outside the gene matches: 5. This CDR3 is 15 amino acids long. CDR3 protein: CASSFPLATSYEQYF. The CDR3 nucleotides are TGTGCCAGCAGCTTTCCACTAGCGACCTCCTACGAGCAGTACTTC.

This chain joins TRBV12-3 or TRBV12-4 and TRBJ2-1; TRBD2 matches 11 bases. V lost 5 bases, J lost 7 bases, and 10 bases stayed unmatched. CDR3 length: 16 residues. CDR3 sequence: CASSPVSGGALNEQFF. The DNA of the CDR3 is TGTGCCAGCAGTCCGGTTAGCGGGGGGGCATTGAATGAGCAGTTCTTC.

The chain employs TRBV7-9 and TRBJ1-5, with unresolved D. CDR3 length: 13 amino acids. V was cut by 4 bases and J by 7 bases, with 11 bases left in between. Per germline, CDR1 SEHNR and CDR2 FQNEAQ (reference sequence). CDR3 bases: TGTGCCAGCAGCTCGGACGGGCTCCAGCCCCAGCATTTT. Amino acid sequence: CASSSDGLQPQHF.

The genes are TRBV29-1 and TRBJ2-5; either TRBD1 or TRBD2 may fit D (6 bases each). The germline CDR1 and CDR2 sequences are SQVTM and ANQGSEA. This CDR3 is built from 16 residues. Trimming took 0 bases from V and 7 from J, leaving 21 bases between them. This CDR3 is CSVEDPTGPHGGTQYF. CDR3 sequence (DNA): TGCAGCGTTGAAGATCCTACAGGGCCCCACGGGGGGACCCAGTACTTC.

This chain connects TRBV5-1 to TRBJ2-1; D is uncertain. Germline V lookup: CDR1 SGHRS, CDR2 YFSETQ. The CDR3 covers 14 residues. V was cut by 0 bases and J by 5 bases, with 9 bases left in between. The CDR3 DNA reads TGCGCCAGCAGCTTGGAGGCCACCGACAATGAGCAGTTCTTC. It encodes CASSLEATDNEQFF.

V is TRBV5-1 and J is TRBJ1-1, with 7 nucleotides matching TRBD1. Germline trimming cut 2 bases from V and 7 bases from J; bases unmatched to any gene: 5. The CDR3 totals 13 residues. The germline gives CDR1 SGHRS, CDR2 YFSETQ. In DNA form, the CDR3 reads TGCGCCAGCAGCTTAAAAGGGGGCCATGAAGCTTTCTTT. Its translation is CASSLKGGHEAFF.

The rearrangement joins TRBV12-3 or TRBV12-4 to TRBJ1-2, with D hard to call. The V end lost 3 bases, the J end lost 2 bases, and 1 base lay between the germline ends. This CDR3 comprises 11 residues. The CDR3 protein is CASSLNYGYTF. The CDR3, as DNA: TGTGCCAGCAGTTTGAACTATGGCTACACCTTC.

V usage is TRBV5-1 and J usage is TRBJ2-5; 7 nucleotides agree with TRBD1. The CDR3 spans 15 residues. V trimming: 2 bases; J trimming: 5 bases; junction bases outside the gene matches: 9. CDR1 is SGHRS, CDR2 YFSETQ, per germline. CDR3 region: CASSFQQGIGETQYF. In DNA form, the CDR3 reads TGCGCCAGCAGCTTCCAACAGGGGATTGGGGAGACCCAGTACTTC. The full variable domain, in which reference TRBV5-1 and TRBJ2-5 provide the parts outside the CDR3, is KAGVTQTPRYLIKTRGQQVTLSCSPISGHRSVSWYQQTPGQGLQFLFEYFSETQRNKGNFPGRFSGRQFSNSRSEMNVSTLELGDSALYLCASSFQQGIGETQYFGPGTRLLVL.

This clonotype has a single count. CDR3 in amino acids: CASSLGLAITDTQYF. CDR3 DNA sequence: TGTGCCAGCAGTTTGGGACTAGCAATCACAGATACGCAGTATTTT. This chain connects TRBV27 to TRBJ2-3; 9 bases match TRBD2. The CDR3 has 15 residues. CDR1 and CDR2 (germline): MNHEY, SMNVEV (reference sequence). J gave up 2 bases and V 3 bases, and 3 bases lay outside the gene matches.

The gene calls are TRBV20-1 and TRBJ1-1, with D uncertain. Trimming pared 7 bases from V and 7 bases from J, leaving 13 bases between. CDR1 and CDR2 from the germline V gene are DFQATT and SNEGSKA (reference sequence). The length of the CDR3 is 11 residues. CDR3 loop: CSVPGWFEAFF. CDR3 nucleotides: TGCAGTGTCCCGGGGTGGTTTGAAGCTTTCTTT.

The CDR3 region has the DNA TGTGCCAGTAGTATTGTGCCGGGAGTCAAAAACATTCAGTACTTC. Its translation: CASSIVPGVKNIQYF. The chain has TRBV19 and TRBJ2-4, with a possible D match to TRBD2 (6 bases). V was clipped by 3 bases and J by 3 bases, with 12 bases between them. CDR3 length: 15 amino acids. Germline CDR1 and CDR2: LNHDA and SQIVND (reference sequence). The variable domain in full, completed from reference TRBV19 and TRBJ2-4, reads DGGITQSPKYLFRKEGQNVTLSCEQNLNHDAMYWYRQDPGQGLRLIYYSQIVNDFQKGDIAEGYSVSREKKESFPLTVTSAQKNPTAFYLCASSIVPGVKNIQYFGAGTRLSVL.

The rearrangement joins TRBV9 to TRBJ1-1; D is undetermined. Germline CDR1 and CDR2: SGDLS and YYNGEE. The CDR3 is 14 residues long. V shed 0 bases and J shed 6 bases, with 12 bases lying between them. The CDR3 DNA is TGTGCCAGCAGCGTAGTTGATCTGAGTTCTGAAGCTTTCTTT. The encoded protein is CASSVVDLSSEAFF.